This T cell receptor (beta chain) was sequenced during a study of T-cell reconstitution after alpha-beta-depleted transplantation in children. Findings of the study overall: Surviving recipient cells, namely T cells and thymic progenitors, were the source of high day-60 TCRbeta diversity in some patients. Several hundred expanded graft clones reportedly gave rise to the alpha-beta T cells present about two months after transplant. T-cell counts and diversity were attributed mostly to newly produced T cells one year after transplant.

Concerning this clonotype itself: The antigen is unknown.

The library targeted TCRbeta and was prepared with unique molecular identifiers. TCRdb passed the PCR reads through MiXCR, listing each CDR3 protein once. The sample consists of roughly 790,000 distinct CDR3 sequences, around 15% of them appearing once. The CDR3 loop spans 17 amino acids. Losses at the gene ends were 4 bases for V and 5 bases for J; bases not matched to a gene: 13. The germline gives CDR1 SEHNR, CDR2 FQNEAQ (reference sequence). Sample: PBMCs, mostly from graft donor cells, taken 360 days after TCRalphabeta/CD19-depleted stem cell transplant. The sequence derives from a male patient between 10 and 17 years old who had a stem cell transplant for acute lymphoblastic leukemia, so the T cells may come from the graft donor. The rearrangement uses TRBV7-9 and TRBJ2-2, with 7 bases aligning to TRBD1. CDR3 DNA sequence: TGTGCCAGCAGCTCGGAAACTGGGACAGAGATGACCGGGGAGCTGTTTTTT. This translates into CASSSETGTEMTGELFF.